The 17 T cell receptor beta chains below all came from one sample that was sequenced in a study of CXCR3-negative and CXCR3-positive naive CD8 T cells. UMI-labeled 5' RACE yielded the TRB cDNA libraries. Each CDR3 protein gets one entry in TCRdb, which reprocessed the 5' RACE reads and gives no DNA. The repertoire shows approximately 49,000 distinct CDR3 sequences; the top ten hold 15%. Sequencing input: memory CD8+ T cells from blood. The receptors originated from a human donor in good health. Some clones in this sample may be carry-over from other donors' samples.

The rearrangement links TRBV25-1 to TRBJ1-1; TCRdb gives TRBD1 as the D gene, but with no DNA this cannot be confirmed. From germline, CDR1 is MGHDK and CDR2 SYGVNS. This CDR3 has 15 residues. This CDR3 reads CASSGGTGKNTEAFF.

The J gene is TRBJ2-5, the V gene TRBV4-3; TCRdb designates TRBD1, a call that cannot be tested without DNA. The CDR3 consists of 15 residues. Looked up from germline, CDR1 is LGHNA and CDR2 is YSLEER. The CDR3 loop reads CASSQEGQPQETQYF.

The chain links TRBV11-1 to TRBJ2-5; TCRdb designates TRBD1, a call that cannot be tested without DNA. This CDR3 contains 15 residues. The germline gives CDR1 SGHAT, CDR2 FQDESV (reference sequence). CDR3: CASSRGTGDQETQYF.

According to its frequency, this clonotype is large. This chain connects TRBV6-2 or TRBV6-3 to TRBJ2-1; the D gene TCRdb calls, TRBD2, cannot be checked with no DNA. The germline CDR1 and CDR2 sequences are MNHEY and SVGEGT. This CDR3 spans 14 amino acids. This chain's CDR3 is CASSYGSATSGEFF.

The gene calls are TRBV29-1 and TRBJ2-1. CDR3 size: 15 residues. The germline CDR1 and CDR2 sequences are SQVTM and ANQGSEA. The CDR3 protein is CSVEGNQRSGNEQFF.

The V call is TRBV14, the J call TRBJ2-1; checking the TCRdb D call of TRBD2 is not possible without DNA. The CDR3 has 17 residues. The germline gives CDR1 SGHDN, CDR2 FVKESK. The CDR3: CASSLLTSGGLYNEQFF. The full variable domain, rest sourced from reference TRBV14 and TRBJ2-1, is EAGVTQFPSHSVIEKGQTVTLRCDPISGHDNLYWYRRVMGKEIKFLLHFVKESKQDESGMPNNRFLAERTGGTYSTLKVQPAELEDSGVYFCASSLLTSGGLYNEQFFGPGTRLTVL.

The chain links TRBV28 to TRBJ2-7; TCRdb names TRBD1, which stays unverified in the absence of DNA. The germline CDR1 and CDR2 sequences are MDHEN and SYDVKM. The CDR3 runs 16 residues. This CDR3 reads CASSLQGGTHSYEQYF. Filled out from reference TRBV28 and TRBJ2-7, the complete variable domain reads DVKVTQSSRYLVKRTGEKVFLECVQDMDHENMFWYRQDPGLGLRLIYFSYDVKMKEKGDIPEGYSVSREKKERFSLILESASTNQTSMYLCASSLQGGTHSYEQYFGPGTRLTVT.

The V gene is TRBV5-1, the J gene TRBJ1-1; the D gene TCRdb calls, TRBD1, cannot be checked with no DNA. CDR1 and CDR2 from the germline V gene are SGHRS and YFSETQ. The CDR3 runs to 15 residues. The CDR3 region is CASSRDRATNTEAFF.

The chain uses TRBV14 and TRBJ2-5; TCRdb selects TRBD1, and the lack of DNA leaves this call unchecked. There are 15 residues in the CDR3. Per germline, CDR1 SGHDN and CDR2 FVKESK. CDR3 in amino acids: CASSDRDTYEETQYF.

The genes are TRBV7-2 and TRBJ2-7; the D call from TCRdb, TRBD2, cannot be confirmed without DNA. The germline V gene encodes CDR1 SGHTA and CDR2 FQGNSA. This CDR3 is 16 amino acids long. The CDR3 spells CASSLVLAGPSGEQYF.

The chain joins TRBV5-6 to TRBJ2-3. The CDR3 has 12 residues. Germline lookup yields CDR1 SGHDT and CDR2 YYEEEE. The CDR3 region is CASTQTEDTQYF.

CDR3 in amino acids: CASSLWASSIYNEQFF. The rearrangement joins TRBV6-5 to TRBJ2-1; lacking DNA, the TRBD2 call made by TCRdb goes unchecked. Germline CDR1 reads MNHEY; CDR2 reads SVGAGI. CDR3 size: 16 residues.

This rearrangement joins TRBV6-2 or TRBV6-3 to TRBJ1-1; lacking DNA, the TRBD1 call made by TCRdb goes unchecked. The CDR3 runs to 14 residues. The germline gives CDR1 MNHEY, CDR2 SVGEGT. The CDR3 loop reads CASSLSTGLTEAFF.

The chain is built from TRBV7-3 and TRBJ2-1; without DNA, the TCRdb call of TRBD2 cannot be checked. CDR1 and CDR2 from the germline V gene are SGHTA and FQGTGA. The CDR3 length is 16 residues. CDR3 protein: CASSPLGPISYNEQFF.

The rearrangement uses TRBV6-4 and TRBJ1-1; without DNA, the TCRdb call of TRBD1 cannot be checked. Germline lookup yields CDR1 MRHNA and CDR2 SNTAGT. The CDR3 is made up of 15 amino acids. The CDR3 reads CASSDSIGGNTEAFF.

CDR3 in amino acids: CASSAVDPGGELFF. The chain employs TRBV14 and TRBJ2-2; without DNA, the TCRdb call of TRBD1 cannot be checked. The germline V gene encodes CDR1 SGHDN and CDR2 FVKESK. This CDR3 spans 14 amino acids.

The chain couples TRBV29-1 to TRBJ1-1. Germline assignment: CDR1 SQVTM and CDR2 ANQGSEA. This CDR3 spans 14 amino acids. CDR3 residues: CSVEGYLLTTEAFF.